The subject of this entry is one TCR beta chain. Each sample provided at least 5 micrograms of extracted total RNA. CDR3 length: 17 amino acids. Trimming cost V 5 bases and J 3 bases; bases outside gene matches: 6. CDR1 is SGHTA and CDR2 is FQGNSA in the germline V gene. Combining a sample-barcoded 5' primer with a J-beta primer mix, a second PCR ran for roughly 6 to 11 cycles. Per-sample output comprised a minimum of 2.5 million paired-end reads containing CDR3. Via MiXCR, TCRdb re-called the 5' RACE reads, giving one row per CDR3 protein. The sample includes 550,000 to 700,000 distinct CDR3 sequences, 25% to 30% of them seen just once. The sample originates from a study of blood T cells in healthy people across ages.

J is TRBJ2-4 and V is TRBV7-2; 14 nucleotides align to TRBD2. The clonotype was recovered from a woman in her seventies in good health. The sample taken for sequencing was blood. In nucleotides, the CDR3 is TGTGCCAGCAGCCCCCCCGGACTAGCGGGGGGCAAAAACATTCAGTACTTC. This gives the protein CASSPPGLAGGKNIQYF.